The next 3 T cell receptor beta chains were all read from a single sample in a study of blood T cell repertoires in COVID-19. Using immunoSEQ multiplex PCR, the repertoire was profiled, and TCRdb retains in-frame clones only, with some absent. Of some 87,000 clones listed, about 89% are singletons. Sequencing was carried out using peripheral blood. The receptors here all came from a woman aged 65 to 85 with acute or convalescent COVID-19.

J is TRBJ1-5 and V is TRBV19, with D possibly being TRBD1 (5 bases). The CDR3 contains 12 residues. The V end lost 8 bases, the J end lost 5 bases, and 10 bases lay between the germline ends. CDR1 is LNHDA, CDR2 SQIVND, per germline (reference sequence). CDR3 coding DNA: TGTGCCAGTGGGGGGAACCATCAGCCCCAGCATTTT. Translated: CASGGNHQPQHF.

The CDR3 region is CASSPGTGETQYF. The CDR3, as DNA: TGTGCCAGCAGCCCCGGGACAGGCGAGACCCAGTACTTC. The chain recombines TRBV11-1 with TRBJ2-5, with TRBD1 matching 8 bases. CDR3 size: 13 residues. CDR1 and CDR2 from the germline V gene are SGHAT and FQDESV (reference sequence). V dropped 5 bases and J dropped 5; count of bases not matched to a gene: 4.

This chain links TRBV5-1 with TRBJ2-7, with 7 bases matching TRBD1. CDR1 and CDR2 (germline): SGHRS, YFSETQ. V lost 0 bases to trimming and J lost 0 bases; unmatched junction nucleotides: 15. The CDR3 has 19 residues. The CDR3: CASSLALRQGLSCSYEQYV. CDR3 bases: TGCGCCAGCAGCTTGGCCTTACGACAGGGTTTATCCTGCTCCTACGAGCAGTACGTC.